This T cell receptor beta chain was documented in a study of blood T cell repertoires in COVID-19. Study in general: PBMCs, B-cell-depleted T cells, or T cells provided the cDNA or gDNA that made up the material.

Authors' analysis steps: Reference gene primer amplification in the assay estimated nucleated cell counts. The method was immunoSEQ multiplex PCR; TCRdb's version includes in-frame clones alone and lacks a portion of them. From that table come the V and J calls and clone size; the DNA was used to work out D and trimming. The table shows 150,000 or so clones, with around 81% occurring only once. Cohort assignment relied on participant-reported clinical history. CDR1 and CDR2 from the germline V gene are SEHNR and FQNEAQ (reference sequence). The CDR3 runs 15 residues. Trimming removed 10 bases from V and 1 base from J, with 16 bases in between.

The sample comprised PBMCs or T cells enriched from blood (not recorded which). The chain uses TRBV7-9 and TRBJ2-2; weak D call: TRBD2 (6 bases). The TCR originated in a man aged 40-49 years who had recovered from COVID-19. CDR3 in DNA: TGTGCCATCCCTCCGCGGGGATTGAACACCGGGGAGCTGTTTTTT. Translated: CAIPPRGLNTGELFF. Looking up the rest from reference TRBV7-9 and TRBJ2-2 gives the full variable domain: DTGVSQNPRHKITKRGQNVTFRCDPISEHNRLYWYRQTLGQGPEFLTYFQNEAQLEKSRLLSDRFSAERPKGSFSTLEIQRTEQGDSAMYLCAIPPRGLNTGELFFGEGSRLTVL.